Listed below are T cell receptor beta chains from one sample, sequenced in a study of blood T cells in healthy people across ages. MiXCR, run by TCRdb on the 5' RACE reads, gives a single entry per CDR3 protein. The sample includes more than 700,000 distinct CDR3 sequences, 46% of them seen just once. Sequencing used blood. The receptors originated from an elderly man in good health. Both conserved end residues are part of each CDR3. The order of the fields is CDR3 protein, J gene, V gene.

CASSPPGVAGAKNIQYF | TRBJ2-4 | TRBV6-2/TRBV6-3
CASSDSQLPGGAALDNEQFF | TRBJ2-1 | TRBV2
CSARAQGFGTGAFF | TRBJ1-1 | TRBV20-1
CASSPRTGGAFNEQFF | TRBJ2-1 | TRBV28
CASSLGEGTGSYEQYF | TRBJ2-7 | TRBV7-9
CAISDFRLATDTQYF | TRBJ2-3 | TRBV10-3
CAISDVGRESYEQYF | TRBJ2-7 | TRBV10-3
CASSPRLAIETQYF | TRBJ2-5 | TRBV12-3/TRBV12-4
CASSPTLAGGYEQYF | TRBJ2-7 | TRBV5-1
CAPYRPPTGELFF | TRBJ2-2 | TRBV10-2
CASSPQTGKDEKLFF | TRBJ1-4 | TRBV28
CASSRGTQISGELFF | TRBJ2-2 | TRBV5-1
CASHSGANVLTF | TRBJ2-6 | TRBV7-2
CASSDDRGETQYF | TRBJ2-5 | TRBV7-3
CSIRTGRNEQFF | TRBJ2-1 | TRBV29-1
CASSFGRDTGELFF | TRBJ2-2 | TRBV11-2
CASSLEATGTDTQYF | TRBJ2-3 | TRBV5-1
CSASIAGRDEQYF | . | TRBV20-1
CASSFDSLSYEQYF | TRBJ2-7 | TRBV19
CASSTTSGFTDTQYF | TRBJ2-3 | TRBV7-9
CASSHRTGGYTF | TRBJ1-2 | TRBV7-9
CSARGGTTNGKLFF | TRBJ1-4 | TRBV20-1
CASSLPRGRRYEQYF | TRBJ2-7 | TRBV7-6
CASSMAGGETQYF | TRBJ2-5 | TRBV25-1
CVSSVGTGVSSGANVLTF | TRBJ2-6 | TRBV9
CAGTLPGSQETQYF | TRBJ2-5 | TRBV7-9
CASSSEVGGLRGGQFF | TRBJ2-1 | TRBV12-3/TRBV12-4
CASRRLASQNTEAFF | TRBJ1-1 | TRBV5-1
CASSNSGNEQFF | TRBJ2-1 | TRBV14
CASRLSGDTQYF | TRBJ2-3 | TRBV19
CASSEWQGRASGANVLTF | TRBJ2-6 | TRBV2
CASSLRSSWDTQYF | TRBJ2-3 | TRBV2
CSSGQGSTEAFF | TRBJ1-1 | TRBV29-1
CASSPGVSSYNEQFF | TRBJ2-1 | TRBV7-3
CASRKGPNTEAFF | TRBJ1-1 | TRBV7-2
CATSRTGTGVMAGGFF | TRBJ2-1 | TRBV15
CASSLTDSYNEQFF | TRBJ2-1 | TRBV12-3/TRBV12-4
CASSAELGYEQYF | TRBJ2-7 | TRBV5-1
CASSVGDRNYGYTF | TRBJ1-2 | TRBV9
CSAPAQDSYNEQYF | . | TRBV20-1
CASSTLTHSSYEQYF | TRBJ2-7 | TRBV21-1
CASSIIAGYNEQFF | TRBJ2-1 | TRBV12-3/TRBV12-4
CSAEDRTAPNTGELFF | TRBJ2-2 | TRBV20-1
CASSPSLRDEQYF | TRBJ2-7 | TRBV3-1
CATSDQGGTSEVNEQFF | TRBJ2-1 | TRBV24-1
CSASRLAGGLEGLAKNIQYF | TRBJ2-4 | TRBV20-1
CASSYNGRGTQYF | TRBJ2-3 | TRBV5-1
CASSLAGVVDTGELFF | TRBJ2-2 | TRBV7-2
CASSGDSFYNQPQHF | TRBJ1-5 | TRBV28
CSAGLANSNEQFF | TRBJ2-1 | TRBV20-1
CSARDSASGRFWEQFF | TRBJ2-1 | TRBV20-1
CASSQQGRNKNIQYF | TRBJ2-4 | TRBV16